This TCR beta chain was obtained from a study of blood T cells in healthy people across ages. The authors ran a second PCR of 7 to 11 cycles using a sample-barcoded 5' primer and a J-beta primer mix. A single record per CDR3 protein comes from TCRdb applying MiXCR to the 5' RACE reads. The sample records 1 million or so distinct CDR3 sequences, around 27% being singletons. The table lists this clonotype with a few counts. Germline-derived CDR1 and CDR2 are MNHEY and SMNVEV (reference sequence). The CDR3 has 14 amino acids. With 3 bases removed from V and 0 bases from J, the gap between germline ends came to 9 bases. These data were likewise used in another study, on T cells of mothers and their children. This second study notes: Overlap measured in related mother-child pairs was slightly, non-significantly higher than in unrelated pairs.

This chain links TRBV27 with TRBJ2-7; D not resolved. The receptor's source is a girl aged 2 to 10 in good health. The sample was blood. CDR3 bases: TGTGCCAGCAGTTTTGGGCTCCTCTCCTACGAGCAGTACTTC. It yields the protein CASSFGLLSYEQYF.